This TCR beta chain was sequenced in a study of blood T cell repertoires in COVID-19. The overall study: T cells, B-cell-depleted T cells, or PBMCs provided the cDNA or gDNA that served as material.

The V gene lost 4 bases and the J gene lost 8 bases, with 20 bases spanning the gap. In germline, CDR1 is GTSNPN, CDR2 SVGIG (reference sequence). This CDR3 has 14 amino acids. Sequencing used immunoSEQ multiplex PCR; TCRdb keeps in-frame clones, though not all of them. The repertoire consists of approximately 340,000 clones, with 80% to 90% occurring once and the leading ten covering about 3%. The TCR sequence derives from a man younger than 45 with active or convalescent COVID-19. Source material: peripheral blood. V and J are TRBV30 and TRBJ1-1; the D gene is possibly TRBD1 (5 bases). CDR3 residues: CAWNKMGGTREAFF. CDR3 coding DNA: TGTGCCTGGAATAAGATGGGAGGGACCAGAGAAGCTTTCTTT.